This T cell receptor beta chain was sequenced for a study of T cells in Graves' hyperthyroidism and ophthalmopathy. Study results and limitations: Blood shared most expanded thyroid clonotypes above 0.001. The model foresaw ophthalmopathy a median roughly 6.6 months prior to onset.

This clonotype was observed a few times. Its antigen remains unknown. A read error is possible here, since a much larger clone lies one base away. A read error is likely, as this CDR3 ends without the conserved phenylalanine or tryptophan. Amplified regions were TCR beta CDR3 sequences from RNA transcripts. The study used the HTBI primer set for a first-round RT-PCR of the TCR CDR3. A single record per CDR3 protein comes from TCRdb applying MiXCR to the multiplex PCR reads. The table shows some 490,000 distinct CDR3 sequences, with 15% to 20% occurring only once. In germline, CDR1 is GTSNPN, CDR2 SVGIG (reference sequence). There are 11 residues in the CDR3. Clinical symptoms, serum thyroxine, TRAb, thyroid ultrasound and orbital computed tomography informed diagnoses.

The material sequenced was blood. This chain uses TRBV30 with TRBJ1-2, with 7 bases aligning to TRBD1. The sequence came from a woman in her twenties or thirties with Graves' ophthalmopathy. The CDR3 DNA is TGTGTGCGGGACAGCATCTATGGCTACACCTCC. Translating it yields CVRDSIYGYTS.